The clone carrying this T cell receptor beta chain was detected only once. As yet, its antigen is unknown. The data were obtained in a study of pediatric ulcerative colitis. Study-wide results and limits: Substantially fewer templates came from a couple of patients' blood samples.

The assay was run at survey level. Each sample received Survey-level depth of up to 500,000 reads. The repertoire was sequenced with immunoSEQ multiplex PCR; TCRdb's copy has only in-frame clones and lacks some. The sample yields around 64,000 clones, approximately 87% seen once. The TCR comes from a boy under 18 with severe ulcerative colitis. The sample was blood.

CDR3 residues: CASSLLTGGMETQYF. In DNA, the CDR3 is TGTGCCAGCAGCTTATTGACAGGGGGCATGGAGACCCAGTACTTC. V is TRBV7-9 and J is TRBJ2-5; TRBD1 aligns across 10 bases. The germline CDR1 and CDR2 sequences are SEHNR and FQNEAQ (reference sequence). The CDR3 spans 15 residues. With 2 bases clipped from V and 5 bases from J, the junction kept 5 bases outside the gene matches.